The entry below describes one T cell receptor (beta chain). Its antigen is still unknown. The CDR3, cysteine through phenylalanine, is 15 amino acids long. The record lacks a DNA sequence. Sequences SGHRS (CDR1) and YFSETQ (CDR2) are obtained from the germline V gene. Sequencer: NextSeq 550. The Human TCR Profiling Kit (MiLaboratory) was used to prepare UMI-labeled 5' RACE TRB cDNA libraries. cDNA synthesis used the entire amount of extracted RNA, and PCR amplification then used the entire amount of cDNA produced. Libraries were prepared in parallel using an identical number of PCR cycles. Per the source publication's procedure: About 50,000 +/- 9,200 unique UMI-labeled TRB cDNA molecules per library were extracted with MIGEC and MiXCR, with at least two reads per UMI required. Each library averaged approximately 40,000 +/- 10,000 functional in-frame TRB CDR3 nucleotide clonotypes without stop codons. After each sample was downsampled to 5000 UMI-labeled TRB molecules, VDJtools was used to calculate diversity metrics such as normalized Shannon-Wiener and Chao1. For the central five CDR3 residues, VDJtools calculated physicochemical properties weighted by clonotype size, namely interaction energy, strength, volume and Kidera factor 4. TCRdb reprocessed the reads into one record per CDR3 protein sequence, lacking DNA. The V and J calls come from TCRdb's annotation, not from the publication. The sample's own table lists 100,000 to 150,000 distinct CDR3 sequences. The top ten constitute 0.29% of the sample.

The data are from a study of CXCR3-negative and CXCR3-positive naive CD8 T cells (dated by TCRdb to the late 2010s). Turning to the overall study: In total, about 150 million TRB reads were obtained, or roughly 1.5 +/- 0.3 million reads per library. TRBV-TRBJ cluster analysis included naive subsets from roughly 5 donors and memory cells from 3 donors. Diversity and physicochemical repertoire analyses covered over 10 donors pooled from two independent experiments. Points the paper makes about the study in general: Repertoire diversity was comparably high in both naive subsets but much lower in memory CD8+ T cells. Naive CXCR3-negative and CXCR3-positive cells from the same donor showed similar TRBV-TRBJ usage, whereas memory cells showed distinct patterns. Because surface CD5, which has been linked to self-reactivity in mice, was comparable between naive subsets, TCR interaction strength was also inferred from TRB CDR3 physicochemical properties. Freshly isolated PBMCs were used for most assays because CXCR3 expression partially decreased after cryopreservation. TRB CDR3s from CXCR3-positive naive cells showed higher hydrophobicity (lower Kidera factor 4), lower energy, and higher strength and volume indices than CXCR3-negative naive cells.

For each CD8+ T cell subset, flow sorting was done in triplicate, and about 300,000 cells per subset went directly into RLT lysis buffer. To keep memory contaminants out, a stringent definition of naive CD8+ T cells was applied: CD45RO-CCR7+CD27+CD95-. Standard density gradient centrifugation was used to isolate peripheral blood mononuclear cells from buffy coats. Naive CXCR3-negative and CXCR3-positive CD8+ T cells were flow-sorted using a FACSAria III. Total RNA was extracted from sorted cells with an RNeasy Mini Kit. The material sequenced was naive CXCR3- CD8+ T cells from blood. The cell subset or site label on this specimen signifies: CD45RO-CCR7+CD27+CD95- naive CD8+ T cells lacking CXCR3 (TNR3-). The receptor was derived from a human donor in good health. Some clones in this sample may be carry-over from other donors' samples. The V gene is TRBV5-1 and the J gene is TRBJ2-2. The CDR3 reads CASSLAAAGTGELFF.